This T cell receptor (beta chain) was identified in a study of cytomegalovirus exposure and HLA in healthy donors. This clone appeared a single time. Its antigen is as yet unknown. A multiplex PCR was run with 60 Vbeta primers and 13 Jbeta primers. Sequencing used immunoSEQ multiplex PCR; TCRdb keeps in-frame clones, though not all of them. The table shows about 110,000 clones, with under 80% occurring only once. The germline V and J ends were trimmed by 3 bases and 1 base, with 17 bases remaining between them. CDR3 length: 16 residues. Germline-derived CDR1 and CDR2 are SGHDT and YYEEEE. Findings and limits, study-wide: It was reported that the classifier diagnosed cytomegalovirus status with high specificity and sensitivity in both the original and validation cohorts. Further analysis was carried out later, and it showed several of the most significant clusters appearing linked to common viral pathogens.

The specimen sequenced was PBMCs. The sequence derives from a middle-aged woman in good health and CMV-seropositive. The chain is built from TRBV5-6 and TRBJ2-7, with D tentatively TRBD1 (5 bases). CDR3 coding DNA: TGTGCCAGCAGCTATGACAGAGAAATTGGGTCCTACGAGCAGTACTTC. Residues: CASSYDREIGSYEQYF.